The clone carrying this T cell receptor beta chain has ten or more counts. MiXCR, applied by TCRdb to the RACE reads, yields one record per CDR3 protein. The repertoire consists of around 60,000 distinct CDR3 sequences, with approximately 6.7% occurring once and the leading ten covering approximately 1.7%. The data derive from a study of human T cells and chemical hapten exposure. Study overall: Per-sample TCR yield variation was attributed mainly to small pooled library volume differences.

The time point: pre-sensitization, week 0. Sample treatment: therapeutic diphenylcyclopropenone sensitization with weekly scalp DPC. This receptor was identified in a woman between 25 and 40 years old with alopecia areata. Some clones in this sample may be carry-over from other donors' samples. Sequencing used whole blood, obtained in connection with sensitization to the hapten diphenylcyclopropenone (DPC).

The CDR3 coding sequence is TGCAGTGCTACTGGACAGTTCAATCAGCCCCAGCATTTT. Amino acids: CSATGQFNQPQHF. The J gene is TRBJ1-5, the V gene TRBV20-1; tentatively, D is TRBD1 (6 bases). The V gene lost 4 bases and the J gene lost 3 bases, with 10 bases spanning the gap. The germline V gene has CDR1 DFQATT and CDR2 SNEGSKA (reference sequence). The CDR3 totals 13 residues.